This T cell receptor (beta chain) emerged from a study of EBV T-cell therapy then PD-1 blockade in nasopharyngeal carcinoma. The repertoire was sequenced with immunoSEQ multiplex PCR; TCRdb's copy has only in-frame clones and lacks some. The sample holds approximately 21,000 clones, over 75% seen once. Remarks on this clone: Its matching antigen is unknown.

Treatment given: AdE1-LMPpoly-expanded autologous EBV-specific T-cell therapy followed by anti-PD-1 nivolumab. From germline, CDR1 is SGDLS and CDR2 YYNGEE. The CDR3 sequence is 15 residues long. Trimming took 4 bases from V and 8 from J; bases not matched to a gene: 8. The sample was CD8+ T cells from blood, taken at approximately day 60 from a patient whose treatment included autologous EBV-specific T cells and nivolumab. The sequence derives from a man in his forties or fifties with nasopharyngeal carcinoma. V usage is TRBV9 and J usage is TRBJ2-1; 11 bases map to TRBD2. In DNA form, the CDR3 reads TGTGCCAGCAGCTTCTTCCTAGCGGGGGGAGATGAGCAGTTCTTC. This encodes CASSFFLAGGDEQFF.